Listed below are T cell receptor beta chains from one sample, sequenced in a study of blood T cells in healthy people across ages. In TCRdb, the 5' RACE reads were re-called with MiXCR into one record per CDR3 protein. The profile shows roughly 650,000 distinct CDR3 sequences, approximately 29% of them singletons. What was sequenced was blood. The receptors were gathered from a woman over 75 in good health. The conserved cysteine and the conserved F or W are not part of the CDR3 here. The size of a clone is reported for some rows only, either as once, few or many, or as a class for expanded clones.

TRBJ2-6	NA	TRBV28	ASRGYRGRGSGANVLT
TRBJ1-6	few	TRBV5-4	ASAVQGGNNSPLH
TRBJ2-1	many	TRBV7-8	ASSLGASGVSSYNEQF
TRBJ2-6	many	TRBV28	ATDSGANVLT
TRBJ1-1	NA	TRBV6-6	ASRDGERTEAF
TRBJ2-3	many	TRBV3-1	ASSQATASTDTQY
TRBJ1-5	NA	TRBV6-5	ASSPDMNDQPQH
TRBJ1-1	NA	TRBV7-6	ASSLEWDGEAF
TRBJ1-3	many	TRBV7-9	ASSLAGNTIY
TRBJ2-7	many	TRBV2	ASSLLSYEQY
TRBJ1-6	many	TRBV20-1	SALGQGDYNSPLH
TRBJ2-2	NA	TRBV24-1	ATSGTSGGSRTGELF
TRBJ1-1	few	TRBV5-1	ASMPSGGNTEAF
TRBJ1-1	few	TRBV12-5	ASGLTRQGRGTEAF
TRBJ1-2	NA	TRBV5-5	ASSPGDRGRGVYGYT
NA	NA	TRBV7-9	ASSFETSGSHEQY
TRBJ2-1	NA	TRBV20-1	SARDLGSGVNEQF
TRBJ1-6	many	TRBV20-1	SARPRGGHSPLH
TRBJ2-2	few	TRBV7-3	ASSLERGGTGELF
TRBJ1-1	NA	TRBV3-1	ASSQGLERTEAF
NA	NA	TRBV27	ASRADGTGSYEQY
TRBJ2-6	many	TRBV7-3	ASSYPGLGGANVLT
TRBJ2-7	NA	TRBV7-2	ASSRIDGAGGNNEQY
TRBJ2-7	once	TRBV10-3	ATSVRGDYEQY
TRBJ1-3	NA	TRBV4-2	ASSQEGSGNTIY
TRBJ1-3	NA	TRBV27	ASSSRGPSGNTIY
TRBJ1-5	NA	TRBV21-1	ASGQNSNQPQH
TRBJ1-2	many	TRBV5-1	ASSSDRGLDYGYT
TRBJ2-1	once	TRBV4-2	ASRYRTGGMDEQF
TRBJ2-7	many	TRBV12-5	ASGLNSGATQY
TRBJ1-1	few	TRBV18	ASSPLKGSGEAF
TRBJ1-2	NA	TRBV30	ALGGSSGYT
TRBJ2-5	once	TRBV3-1	ASNYLGGETQY
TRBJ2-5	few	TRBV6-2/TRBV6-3	ASSFRRYQETQY
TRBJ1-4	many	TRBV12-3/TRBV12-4	ASMVLGRKLF
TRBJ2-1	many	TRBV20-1	SAPRDVGHEQF
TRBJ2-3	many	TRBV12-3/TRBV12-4	ASRSGGTSTDTQY
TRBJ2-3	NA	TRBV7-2	ASSLFRRTDTQY
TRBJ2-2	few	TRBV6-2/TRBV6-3	ASRQSSNTGELF
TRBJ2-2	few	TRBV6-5	ASTQGQHTGELF
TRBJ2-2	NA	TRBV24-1	ATSKGEINTGELF
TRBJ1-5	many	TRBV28	ASRATGVSGQPQH
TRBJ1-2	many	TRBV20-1	SARVGDVYGYT
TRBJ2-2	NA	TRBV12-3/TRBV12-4	ASSLPGFRRELF
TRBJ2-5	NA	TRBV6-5	ASAVWGKETQY
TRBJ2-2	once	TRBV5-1	ASSTEQGASGELF
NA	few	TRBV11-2	ASSSLGSGAYNEQY
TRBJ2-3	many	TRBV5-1	ASSLGRGDTQY
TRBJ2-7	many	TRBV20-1	SARGGTNEQY
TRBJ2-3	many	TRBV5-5	ASSWGTRGRADTQY